One and the same sample provided the 8 T cell receptor beta chains below, sequenced in a study of shared clonotypes between healthy human individuals. The protocol was immunoSEQ multiplex PCR, while the TCRdb copy is restricted to in-frame clones and leaves out a portion. The table records some 2.1 million clones, just under 95% of them present only once. Terminally differentiated effector memory CD45RA+ cells were excluded from the naive CD8 cells, which were CD45RO-negative and positively selected for CCR7. Sequencing input: naive CD8+ T cells from PBMCs. The receptors shown here come from a man between 18 and 35 years old in good health. Some clones in this sample may be carry-over from other donors' samples.

The chain is built from TRBV7-8 and TRBJ2-3, with 12 bases aligning to TRBD2. Per germline, CDR1 SGHVS and CDR2 FQNEAQ. With V trimmed by 6 bases and J by 6 bases, 19 bases remained unmatched. This CDR3 contains 19 residues. The DNA for the CDR3 is TGTGCCAGCAGTCCTGAGGCTAGCGGGAGGGCCCTTCAGAGGGATACGCAGTATTTT. The encoded protein is CASSPEASGRALQRDTQYF.

V and J are TRBV7-9 and TRBJ2-3, with D hard to call. The CDR3 loop spans 15 amino acids. Germline assignment: CDR1 SEHNR and CDR2 FQNEAQ (reference sequence). Deletions cut 5 bases from V and 0 bases from J, with 12 bases between. For the CDR3, the DNA is TGTGCCAGCAGCCCTGGACGGCGTAGCACAGATACGCAGTATTTT. Amino acids: CASSPGRRSTDTQYF.

This clone has only one observation. The V and J genes are TRBV27 and TRBJ1-1, with D possibly TRBD1 on 6 matching bases. Trimming stripped 7 bases from V and 5 bases from J, with 14 bases between. Per germline, CDR1 MNHEY and CDR2 SMNVEV (reference sequence). The CDR3 is 13 residues long. This chain's CDR3 is CASTYRVGTEAFF. The CDR3, as DNA: TGTGCCAGCACCTACAGGGTAGGTACTGAAGCTTTCTTT.

This clone was detected only once. The J gene is TRBJ2-1, the V gene TRBV7-6, with a weak D call TRBD2 (6 bases). Trimming took off 1 base at V and 10 bases at J, with 14 bases between the two ends. Germline-derived CDR1 and CDR2 are SGHVS and FNYEAQ. The CDR3 is made up of 14 amino acids. CDR3 DNA: TGTGCCAGCAGCTTAGAAGGCTACGGAGGGGAGCAGTTCTTC. Protein product: CASSLEGYGGEQFF.

The CDR3 here is CASSLELAGAYEQYF. The CDR3 DNA is TGTGCCAGCAGCTTAGAACTAGCGGGAGCCTACGAGCAGTACTTC. J is TRBJ2-7 and V is TRBV7-8; 11 nucleotides line up with TRBD2. Germline values: CDR1 SGHVS, CDR2 FQNEAQ. The CDR3 spans 15 residues. The V gene end was trimmed by 1 base and the J gene end by 2 bases; junction bases not matched to a gene: 1.

There are a few counts of this clone. The rearrangement links TRBV5-6 to TRBJ1-1; D gene unclear. The V end was cut by 3 bases, the J end by 4 bases, with 7 bases between. CDR1 is SGHDT and CDR2 is YYEEEE in the germline V gene. The CDR3 contains 12 residues. In nucleotides, the CDR3 is TGTGCCAGCAGCTATGGGAGCACTGAAGCTTTCTTT. Its translation is CASSYGSTEAFF.

Comment on this clone: Other nucleotide sequences from this sample produce the same CDR3. The CDR3 DNA follows: TGTGCCAGCAGCCTGACAGGTTCGAACACTGAAGCTTTCTTT. Protein product: CASSLTGSNTEAFF. The chain has TRBV11-2 and TRBJ1-1; D is possibly TRBD1 (6 bases). V was trimmed by 5 bases and J by 1 base, leaving 11 bases between them. Germline CDR1 reads SGHAT; CDR2 reads FQNNGV. This CDR3 spans 14 amino acids.

This clone was seen just once. The chain has TRBV27 and TRBJ2-1; D remains ambiguous. The CDR3 totals 15 residues. V lost 0 bases, J lost 3 bases, and 9 bases lay in between. Germline CDR1 MNHEY, CDR2 SMNVEV (reference sequence). CDR3 residues: CASSLSASVYNEQFF. The CDR3 DNA follows: TGTGCCAGCAGTTTATCGGCTAGTGTCTACAATGAGCAGTTCTTC.